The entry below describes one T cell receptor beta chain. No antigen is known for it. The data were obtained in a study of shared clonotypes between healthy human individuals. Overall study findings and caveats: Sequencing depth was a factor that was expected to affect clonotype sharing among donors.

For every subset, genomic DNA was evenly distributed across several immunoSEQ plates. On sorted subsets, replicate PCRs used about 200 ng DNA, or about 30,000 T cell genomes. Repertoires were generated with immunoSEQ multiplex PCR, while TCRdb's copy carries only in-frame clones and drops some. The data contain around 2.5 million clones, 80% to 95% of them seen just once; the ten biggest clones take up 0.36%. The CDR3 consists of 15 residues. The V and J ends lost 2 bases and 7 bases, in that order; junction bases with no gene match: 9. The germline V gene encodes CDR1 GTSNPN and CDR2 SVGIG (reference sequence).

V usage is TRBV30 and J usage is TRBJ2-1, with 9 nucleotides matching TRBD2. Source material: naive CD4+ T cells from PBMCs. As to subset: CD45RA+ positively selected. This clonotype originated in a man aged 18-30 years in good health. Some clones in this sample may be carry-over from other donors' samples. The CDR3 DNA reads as TGTGCCTGGAGTCCCTATAGCGGGAGTAAGAATGAGCAGTTCTTC. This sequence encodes CAWSPYSGSKNEQFF.